The 8 T cell receptor beta chains listed next were all sequenced from one sample in a study of blood T cell repertoires in COVID-19. The protocol was immunoSEQ multiplex PCR, while the TCRdb copy is restricted to in-frame clones and leaves out a portion. The sample holds some 190,000 clones; 81% are singletons and the top ten take roughly 11%. The sample comprised peripheral blood. The source of these receptors is a woman between 35 and 50 years old with COVID-19, enrolled during active disease.

The chain uses TRBV9 and TRBJ2-3; tentatively, D is TRBD2 (6 bases). This CDR3 is 18 amino acids long. CDR1 SGDLS and CDR2 YYNGEE come from the germline V gene. With 3 bases removed from V and 1 base from J, the gap between germline ends came to 21 bases. CDR3 bases: TGTGCCAGCAGCGCACCCGCCCGGAGGGCCAGAGGCACAGATACGCAGTATTTT. This codes for CASSAPARRARGTDTQYF.

This clone was recorded once. The V gene is TRBV6-5, the J gene TRBJ1-1; no reliable D call. Trimming stripped 6 bases from V and 1 base from J, with 6 bases between. Germline CDR1 and CDR2: MNHEY and SVGAGI. The CDR3 runs 12 residues. CDR3 DNA sequence: TGTGCCAGCAGGCGATGGAACACTGAAGCTTTCTTT. Protein product: CASRRWNTEAFF.

J is TRBJ2-1 and V is TRBV5-1, with D perhaps TRBD2 (5 bases). The V gene lost 4 bases and the J gene lost 1 base, with 12 bases spanning the gap. The CDR3 extends over 15 amino acids. Germline V gene sequence: CDR1 SGHRS, CDR2 YFSETQ. For the CDR3, the DNA is TGCGCCAGCAGCCTCGGAGGACTTTCCTACAATGAGCAGTTCTTC. Its protein product is CASSLGGLSYNEQFF.

The chain is built from TRBV9 and TRBJ2-7; TRBD2 aligns across 9 bases. V dropped 3 bases and J dropped 2; count of bases not matched to a gene: 3. Per the germline V gene, CDR1 is SGDLS and CDR2 is YYNGEE. The CDR3 contains 14 residues. CDR3 DNA sequence: TGTGCCAGCAGCGCGGGACTAGCTACCTACGAGCAGTACTTC. Protein sequence: CASSAGLATYEQYF.

The sample holds a few counts of this clone. The sample has other DNA sequences that encode this CDR3 too. The chain has TRBV5-6 and TRBJ1-5; D ambiguous. The CDR3 extends over 12 amino acids. V lost 4 bases and J 1 base, leaving 3 bases between the germline ends. Germline values: CDR1 SGHDT, CDR2 YYEEEE. In DNA, the CDR3 is TGTGCCAGCAGCATAAGCAATCAGCCCCAGCATTTT. Translating it yields CASSISNQPQHF.

The chain couples TRBV23-1 to TRBJ2-6; 11 nucleotides align to TRBD1. TRBV23-1 is an open reading frame whose function is uncertain. The CDR3 totals 19 residues. Germline trimming cut 0 bases from V and 3 bases from J; bases unmatched to any gene: 7. The CDR3 sequence is CASSQSRGQGACGANVLTF. The CDR3 DNA is TGCGCCAGCAGTCAATCTCGTGGACAGGGGGCTTGTGGGGCCAACGTCCTGACTTTC.

This CDR3 is CASSLGSSGHEQYF. Here the CDR3 DNA reads TGTGCCAGCAGCCTCGGGTCCTCAGGGCACGAGCAGTACTTC. The rearrangement links TRBV13 to TRBJ2-7; TRBD1 might be the D (5 bases). V shed 5 bases and J shed 5 bases, with 16 bases lying between them. The CDR3 length is 14 residues. Per the germline V gene, CDR1 is PRHDT and CDR2 is FYEKMQ (reference sequence). The full variable domain, its missing parts supplied by reference TRBV13 and TRBJ2-7, is AAGVIQSPRHLIKEKRETATLKCYPIPRHDTVYWYQQGPGQDPQFLISFYEKMQSDKGSIPDRFSAQQFSDYHSELNMSSLELGDSALYFCASSLGSSGHEQYFGPGTRLTVT.

The J gene is TRBJ1-6, the V gene TRBV25-1; D remains unclear. V was pared by 6 bases and J by 3 bases, with 15 bases between. The CDR3 is 16 amino acids. Germline V CDR1 and CDR2: MGHDK, SYGVNS. CDR3 bases: TGTGCCAGCAGGTTTGGAGGGCGGGACTATAATTCACCCCTCCACTTT. Protein product: CASRFGGRDYNSPLHF.